This TCR beta chain was sequenced for a study of T cell repertoires in cytomegalovirus infection. About the study: Matching HLA type, along with CMV infection, was indicated by public TCR beta signatures.

Findings and limits, study-wide: Cumulative frequency (of public TCR beta family members) identified carriers of CMV plus the relevant HLA. CMV-specific TCR beta clonotypes restricted by HLA-C were the ones dominating the ex vivo response.

TCRdb itself ran the reads through MiXCR, one entry per CDR3 protein. The sample consists of more than 150,000 distinct CDR3 sequences, roughly 19% of them appearing once. A word on this clonotype: Its target is unknown.

With V trimmed by 5 bases and J by 6 bases, 12 bases remained unmatched. The CDR3 has 16 amino acids. This clonotype was obtained from a human donor in good health (CMV status not recorded). Some clones in this sample may be carry-over from other donors' samples. Source material: PBMCs. This rearrangement joins TRBV12-3 or TRBV12-4 to TRBJ2-2; 7 bases line up with TRBD1. The CDR3 region has the DNA TGTGCCAGCAGTCCAGGGGGACAGAGTTGGGCCGGGGAGCTGTTTTTT. Residues: CASSPGGQSWAGELFF.